The rows below give T cell receptor beta chains drawn from one sample of a study of blood T cells in healthy people across ages. One entry per CDR3 protein results from TCRdb running MiXCR on the 5' RACE reads. The sample has almost 550,000 distinct CDR3 sequences; approximately 25% are singletons. Separately, the same data were catalogued under a study of T cells of mothers and their children.

The sample was blood. All receptors derive from a boy younger than 18 in good health. CDR3s include the opening cysteine and the closing phenylalanine or tryptophan. The D gene is left open where the match is weak. Clone size appears in some rows only: once, few, many, or a class for an expanded clone.

TRBV27	13	-	TRBJ2-5	few	CASRDGGLETQYF	TGTGCCAGCAGGGATGGGGGGCTAGAGACCCAGTACTTC
TRBV12-3/TRBV12-4	13	-	TRBJ2-7	-	CASSPDSIYEQYF	TGTGCCAGCAGCCCGGACTCAATATACGAGCAGTACTTC
TRBV12-3/TRBV12-4	11	-	TRBJ2-1	-	CASSSPNEQFF	TGTGCCAGCAGTTCCCCTAATGAGCAGTTCTTC
TRBV5-6	14	-	TRBJ2-7	few	CASSRLDKSYEQYF	TGTGCCAGCAGCCGGCTGGACAAGTCCTACGAGCAGTACTTC
TRBV7-6	18	-	TRBJ2-6	few	CASSSGPGTSSGANVLTF	TGTGCCAGCAGCTCTGGACCCGGAACCAGCTCTGGGGCCAACGTCCTGACTTTC
TRBV5-1	15	TRBD1	TRBJ1-1	few	CASSLTTGSSTEAFF	TGCGCCAGCAGCTTGACGACAGGGAGTTCAACTGAAGCTTTCTTT
TRBV7-6	14	-	TRBJ2-7	-	CASSLVTESYEQYF	TGTGCCAGCAGCTTGGTGACAGAAAGTTACGAGCAGTACTTC
TRBV7-2	19	TRBD1	TRBJ1-3	-	CASSVSGTGAKYSGNTIYF	TGTGCCAGCAGCGTATCCGGGACAGGGGCTAAATACTCTGGAAACACCATATATTTT
TRBV5-1	14	-	TRBJ1-1	many	CASSLAKGGTEAFF	TGCGCCAGCAGCTTGGCCAAGGGGGGAACTGAAGCTTTCTTT
TRBV2	14	TRBD1	TRBJ2-3	few	CASSVQGITDTQYF	TGTGCCAGCAGTGTACAGGGGATCACAGATACGCAGTATTTT
TRBV4-1	16	-	TRBJ2-7	-	CASSQEIEASYYEQYF	TGCGCCAGCAGCCAAGAAATTGAGGCTAGCTACTACGAGCAGTACTTC
TRBV5-1	15	-	TRBJ2-7	-	CASSLGHTETYEQYF	TGCGCCAGCAGCTTGGGACATACCGAGACCTACGAGCAGTACTTC
TRBV6-5	17	-	TRBJ2-6	-	CASSYVPGSSGANVLTF	TGTGCCAGCAGTTACGTTCCGGGGAGCTCTGGGGCCAACGTCCTGACTTTC
TRBV7-6	13	-	TRBJ2-7	-	CASSPFSSYEQYF	TGTGCCAGCAGCCCCTTCAGCTCCTACGAGCAGTACTTC
TRBV10-3	12	-	TRBJ1-2	few	CAISNRVGGYTF	TGTGCCATCAGTAACAGGGTTGGGGGCTACACCTTC
TRBV21-1	19	-	TRBJ1-1	-	CTSSNPGAGRQGWNTEAFF	TGTACCAGCAGCAACCCGGGGGCGGGACGACAGGGATGGAACACTGAAGCTTTCTTT
TRBV5-1	16	TRBD1	TRBJ2-1	few	CASSSWGDRGLGEQFF	TGCGCCAGCAGCTCCTGGGGGGACAGGGGGCTTGGTGAGCAGTTCTTC
TRBV29-1	13	-	TRBJ2-2	-	CSVVGANTGELFF	TGCAGCGTTGTGGGGGCTAACACCGGGGAGCTGTTTTTT
TRBV29-1	10	-	TRBJ2-1	few	CSVEWNEQFF	TGCAGCGTTGAGTGGAATGAGCAGTTCTTC
TRBV2	12	-	TRBJ2-3	-	CASSEATDTQYF	TGTGCCAGCAGTGAGGCGACAGATACGCAGTATTTT
TRBV28	23	TRBD1	TRBJ2-5	-	CASSIILRPRQGRRKPHQETQYF	TGTGCCAGCAGCATCATCCTTCGACCCAGACAGGGGCGCCGAAAGCCCCACCAAGAGACCCAGTACTTC
TRBV25-1	16	TRBD2	TRBJ2-1	-	CASSDLASGINNEQFF	TGTGCCAGCAGCGACCTGGCTAGCGGGATCAACAATGAGCAGTTCTTC
TRBV10-3	15	-	TRBJ2-7	-	CAISAGTRGSYEQYF	TGTGCCATCAGCGCCGGGACTCGGGGTTCCTACGAGCAGTACTTC
TRBV7-9	15	-	TRBJ2-6	-	CASSFGGAGANVLTF	TGTGCCAGCAGCTTTGGCGGGGCTGGGGCCAACGTCCTGACTTTC
TRBV9	13	-	TRBJ1-6	-	CASSVEYNSPLHF	TGTGCCAGCAGCGTAGAATATAATTCACCCCTCCACTTT
TRBV30	13	-	TRBJ2-5	few	CAWSVSSQETQYF	TGTGCCTGGAGTGTTTCCAGTCAAGAGACCCAGTACTTC
TRBV5-6	15	TRBD2	TRBJ2-1	few	CASSLVLAGGGEQFF	TGTGCCAGCAGCTTGGTGCTAGCGGGAGGCGGTGAGCAGTTCTTC
TRBV4-3	14	-	TRBJ1-1	few	CASSQASYNTEAFF	TGCGCCAGCAGCCAAGCATCGTATAACACTGAAGCTTTCTTT
TRBV28	15	TRBD1	TRBJ2-7	few	CASSTDRGHLNEQYF	TGTGCCAGCAGTACTGACAGGGGACACCTAAACGAGCAGTACTTC
TRBV6-5	16	TRBD1	TRBJ2-3	-	CASSYGGQAYTDTQYF	TGTGCCAGCAGTTACGGGGGACAGGCATACACAGATACGCAGTATTTT
TRBV28	15	TRBD1	TRBJ2-7	few	CASRPDRGLDYEQYF	TGTGCCAGCAGACCGGACAGGGGGCTAGACTACGAGCAGTACTTC
TRBV5-8	16	-	TRBJ1-1	few	CASSLAGGPMNTEAFF	TGTGCCAGCAGCTTGGCCGGGGGTCCCATGAACACTGAAGCTTTCTTT
TRBV7-2	14	-	TRBJ1-1	few	CASSPEGWWTEAFF	TGTGCCAGCAGCCCAGAGGGCTGGTGGACTGAAGCTTTCTTT
TRBV29-1	14	-	TRBJ2-5	-	CSVVIAGIQETQYF	TGCAGCGTTGTAATTGCGGGGATCCAAGAGACCCAGTACTTC
TRBV6-2/TRBV6-3	17	-	TRBJ1-4	few	CASSYSPRDANNEKLFF	TGTGCCAGCAGTTACTCACCCCGGGACGCTAATAATGAAAAACTGTTTTTT
TRBV7-3	15	TRBD2	TRBJ2-5	-	CASSLLAGTQETQYF	TGTGCCAGCAGCCTACTAGCGGGGACCCAAGAGACCCAGTACTTC
TRBV4-3	16	-	TRBJ2-1	-	CANSLRQGLTYNEQFF	TGCGCCAACAGTCTTAGACAGGGACTAACCTACAATGAGCAGTTCTTC
TRBV7-8	15	-	TRBJ2-1	few	CASSLMGGTYNEQFF	TGTGCCAGCAGCCTCATGGGAGGAACCTACAATGAGCAGTTCTTC
TRBV10-3	13	-	TRBJ2-5	few	CAISELSRETQYF	TGTGCCATCAGTGAGTTGAGCCGAGAGACCCAGTACTTC
TRBV20-1	16	TRBD2	TRBJ2-1	-	CSARAQGLAGGREQFF	TGCAGTGCTAGAGCACAGGGACTAGCGGGGGGGCGCGAGCAGTTCTTC
TRBV18	17	TRBD2	TRBJ2-7	few	CASSSPGLATESYEQYF	TGTGCCAGCTCAAGTCCGGGACTAGCCACGGAATCCTACGAGCAGTACTTC
TRBV27	14	-	TRBJ2-1	many	CASSLDRSYNEQFF	TGTGCCAGCAGTCTAGACAGATCCTACAATGAGCAGTTCTTC
TRBV28	14	-	TRBJ1-4	few	CASSWGGRTEKLFF	TGTGCCAGCAGTTGGGGGGGGCGCACTGAAAAACTGTTTTTT
TRBV5-1	15	-	TRBJ1-4	few	CASSLVAALNEKLFF	TGCGCCAGCAGCTTGGTGGCAGCCCTTAATGAAAAACTGTTTTTT
TRBV3-1	16	-	TRBJ2-3	-	CVSSPLPGAGTDTQYF	TGTGTCAGCAGCCCCCTCCCAGGGGCGGGCACAGATACGCAGTATTTT
TRBV4-3	18	-	TRBJ2-2	-	CASSQDVGARRPTGELFF	TGCGCCAGCAGCCAAGATGTCGGGGCGCGGAGGCCGACCGGGGAGCTGTTTTTT
TRBV10-3	14	-	TRBJ2-3	-	CAISERGREDTQYF	TGTGCCATCAGTGAGCGGGGACGAGAGGATACGCAGTATTTT
TRBV7-2	16	-	TRBJ2-4	-	CASSSATGLAKNIQYF	TGTGCCAGCAGCTCCGCGACGGGTCTAGCCAAAAACATTCAGTACTTC
TRBV28	13	TRBD1	TRBJ2-4	few	CATRQGSKNIQYF	TGTGCCACTCGACAGGGGTCCAAAAACATTCAGTACTTC
TRBV29-1	13	TRBD1	TRBJ1-2	-	CSVESTGVYGYTF	TGCAGCGTGGAGTCGACAGGGGTCTATGGCTACACCTTC
TRBV18	15	TRBD1	TRBJ2-7	few	CASSPPRTGEDEQYF	TGTGCCAGCTCACCACCCCGGACAGGGGAGGACGAGCAGTACTTC
TRBV6-5	17	TRBD2	TRBJ2-3	few	CASSYSRTSGSTDTQYF	TGTGCCAGCAGTTACTCGAGGACTAGCGGGAGCACAGATACGCAGTATTTT
TRBV18	16	-	TRBJ2-1	few	CASSQRTGVNDNEQFF	TGTGCCAGCTCACAAAGAACCGGGGTCAACGACAATGAGCAGTTCTTC
TRBV12-3/TRBV12-4	17	TRBD2	TRBJ2-5	-	CASSFELAGGPRETQYF	TGTGCCAGCAGTTTTGAGCTAGCGGGAGGGCCGCGAGAGACCCAGTACTTC